This T cell receptor beta chain was sequenced during a study of vaccination and CD4 T cells after COVID-19. Treatment here: roughly 10-day PBMC culture with coronavirus spike peptide pools or control peptides (ViraFEST assay). Ahead of the COVID-19 pandemic (2011-2018), the CD4+ T cells of the unexposed donor were collected. Peptide-pool expansion of antigen-specific T cells preceded TCR sequencing in ViraFEST. Both SARS-CoV-2 S/N and four cold-coronavirus spikes were used, cells permitting, to probe CD4+ T cells of unexposed donors. The Oncomine TCR Beta short-read assay sequenced DNA from cultured CD4+ T cells. In TCRdb, the PCR reads were re-called with MiXCR into one record per CDR3 protein. There are 7,000 or so distinct CDR3 sequences in the sample; 43% occur only once, and 25% lies in the top ten. With regard to this clonotype: The antigen is unknown.

Input material: CD4+ T cells from blood, cultured in vitro. The sequence derives from a human donor in good health.

In DNA form, the CDR3 reads TGTGCCAGCAGCTTAGGGCGTCCGGGCGGAACCTCCTACGAGCAGTACTTC. Its protein is CASSLGRPGGTSYEQYF. J is TRBJ2-7 and V is TRBV7-2; D gene uncertain. Germline V gives CDR1 SGHTA, CDR2 FQGNSA. The CDR3 consists of 17 residues. V gave up 1 base and J gave up 0 bases, with 16 bases separating them. The entire variable domain, with the rest obtained from reference TRBV7-2 and TRBJ2-7, is as follows: GAGVSQSPSNKVTEKGKDVELRCDPISGHTALYWYRQSLGQGLEFLIYFQGNSAPDKSGLPSDRFSAERTGGSVSTLTIQRTQQEDSAVYLCASSLGRPGGTSYEQYFGPGTRLTVT.